The rows below give T cell receptor beta chains drawn from one sample of a study of shared clonotypes between healthy human individuals. Generated by immunoSEQ multiplex PCR, the TCRdb table keeps only in-frame clones and is missing some. This sample yields 850,000 to 1,100,000 clones, of which roughly 80% are seen a single time; roughly 0.83% belongs to the top ten. Sequences were obtained from memory CD4+ T cells from PBMCs. The source of these receptors is a man aged 18 to 29 in good health. Some clones in this sample may be carry-over from other donors' samples. CDR3s include the opening cysteine and the closing phenylalanine or tryptophan. A D gene is named only where the DNA matches it firmly. The size of a clone is reported for some rows only, either as once, few or many, or as a class for expanded clones.

D,V,J,size,length,CDR3,DNA
TRBD2,TRBV28,TRBJ2-5,-,19,CASSYPRTGTSGSIKTQYF,TGTGCCAGCAGTTATCCGAGGACAGGGACTAGCGGGAGCATAAAGACCCAGTACTTC
-,TRBV5-4,TRBJ2-7,-,15,CASSPRGAPPYEQYF,TGTGCCAGCAGCCCACGAGGGGCCCCCCCATACGAGCAGTACTTC
-,TRBV7-2,TRBJ2-7,-,15,CASSLRGRRSYEQYF,TGTGCCAGCAGCTTACGGGGGCGCCGGTCCTACGAGCAGTACTTC
-,TRBV7-9,TRBJ1-2,-,14,CASSLEQGIYGYTF,TGTGCCAGCAGCTTAGAGCAGGGGATCTATGGCTACACCTTC
TRBD2,TRBV19,TRBJ2-7,-,14,CASSISGNSYEQYF,TGTGCCAGTAGTATAAGCGGGAACTCCTACGAGCAGTACTTC
TRBD1,TRBV10-3,TRBJ2-5,-,16,CAIRGAGGDDQETQYF,TGTGCCATCAGGGGGGCAGGGGGCGACGACCAAGAGACCCAGTACTTC
TRBD2,TRBV5-4,TRBJ2-3,-,18,CASSLLSGAGGGTDTQYF,TGTGCCAGCAGCTTGTTGAGCGGGGCGGGAGGCGGCACAGATACGCAGTATTTT
TRBD1,TRBV5-1,TRBJ2-5,-,16,CASSRDRGRSVETQYF,TGCGCCAGCAGCCGGGACAGGGGGCGCAGTGTGGAGACCCAGTACTTC
TRBD2,TRBV6-6,TRBJ2-7,-,14,CASSFPGGPVEQYF,TGTGCCAGCAGTTTCCCGGGGGGGCCGGTCGAGCAGTACTTC
-,TRBV7-9,TRBJ2-5,-,13,CASTLDGQGTQYF,TGTGCCAGCACCTTGGACGGCCAGGGGACCCAGTACTTC
-,TRBV6-6,TRBJ1-1,few,16,CASSYSGRAMNTEAFF,TGTGCCAGCAGTTACTCGGGGAGAGCAATGAACACTGAAGCTTTCTTT
-,TRBV5-1,TRBJ2-2,-,12,CASSRSGGELFF,TGCGCCAGCAGCCGATCGGGCGGGGAGCTGTTTTTT
-,TRBV5-1,TRBJ1-3,-,15,CASSTTGNSGNTIYF,TGCGCCAGCAGCACCACAGGGAACTCTGGAAACACCATATATTTT
TRBD2,TRBV12-5,TRBJ2-1,-,15,CASGLGLAGFNEQFF,TGTGCTAGTGGTCTTGGACTAGCGGGGTTCAATGAGCAGTTCTTC
-,TRBV14,TRBJ1-4,-,15,CASSPARPGMKKLFF,TGTGCCAGCAGCCCAGCGAGGCCAGGGATGAAAAAACTGTTTTTT
TRBD1,TRBV5-1,TRBJ1-2,-,14,CASSLSEGAYGYTF,TGCGCCAGCAGCTTAAGTGAGGGGGCCTATGGCTACACCTTC
-,TRBV10-2,TRBJ2-7,-,14,CASSAVNPIYEQYF,TGCGCCAGCAGTGCTGTCAATCCGATCTACGAGCAGTACTTC
-,TRBV19,TRBJ2-5,few,15,CASSGIQRSGETQYF,TGTGCCAGTAGTGGGATCCAAAGGTCTGGAGAGACCCAGTACTTC
-,TRBV28,TRBJ1-2,-,12,CASSLVQYGYTF,TGTGCCAGCAGTTTGGTTCAATATGGCTACACCTTC
TRBD1,TRBV7-9,TRBJ1-6,-,15,CASSLGAGGNSPLHF,TGTGCCAGCAGCTTAGGGGCAGGGGGAAATTCACCCCTCCACTTT
-,TRBV5-1,TRBJ1-1,-,13,CASSFAGATEAFF,TGCGCCAGCAGCTTTGCGGGGGCCACTGAAGCTTTCTTT
TRBD1,TRBV19,TRBJ2-2,-,15,CASRAGTVATGELFF,TGTGCCAGTAGAGCCGGGACAGTTGCTACCGGGGAGCTGTTTTTT
-,TRBV4-2,TRBJ1-1,-,15,CASSPSDGQNTEAFF,TGTGCCAGCAGCCCTTCGGACGGCCAGAACACTGAAGCTTTCTTT
-,TRBV6-5,TRBJ1-2,-,13,CASSYGRNYGYTF,TGTGCCAGCAGTTACGGGAGGAACTATGGCTACACCTTC
TRBD1,TRBV27,TRBJ1-2,-,14,CASSFRGELGGYTF,TGTGCCAGCAGTTTCAGGGGGGAACTGGGCGGCTACACCTTC
-,TRBV7-2,TRBJ1-5,-,13,CASSLGRNQPQHF,TGTGCCAGCAGCTTAGGGCGGAATCAGCCCCAGCATTTT
-,TRBV30,TRBJ2-7,-,13,CAWSGGARDEQYF,TGTGCCTGGAGTGGTGGGGCGAGGGACGAGCAGTACTTC
-,TRBV11-3,TRBJ2-3,-,14,CASSLGGRTDTQYF,TGTGCCAGCAGCTTAGGAGGGCGCACAGATACGCAGTATTTT
-,TRBV20-1,TRBJ1-5,-,11,CRTGGNQPQHF,TGCAGAACGGGGGGGAATCAGCCCCAGCATTTT
-,TRBV28,TRBJ2-5,-,15,CASSPQDGMQETQYF,TGTGCCAGCAGCCCACAGGACGGAATGCAAGAGACCCAGTACTTC
-,TRBV7-2,TRBJ2-4,few,12,CASSSRGPIQYF,TGTGCCAGCAGCTCCCGGGGCCCGATTCAGTACTTC
-,TRBV27,TRBJ2-7,-,16,CASSLSSLEGSYEQYF,TGTGCCAGCAGTTTATCGAGCCTCGAGGGCTCCTACGAGCAGTACTTC
TRBD1,TRBV2,TRBJ2-1,-,15,CASSTGTGGYNEQFF,TGTGCCAGCAGTACCGGGACAGGGGGATACAATGAGCAGTTCTTC
-,TRBV6-1,TRBJ1-1,-,15,CASSDKGGPSTEAFF,TGTGCCAGCAGTGATAAGGGGGGACCCTCCACTGAAGCTTTCTTT
-,TRBV18,TRBJ2-1,-,15,CASSPSRDLSSGQFF,TGTGCCAGCTCACCTAGCCGGGACCTTTCGTCGGGGCAGTTCTTC
TRBD2,TRBV5-1,TRBJ2-1,-,16,CASRASGLAGAGEQFF,TGCGCCAGCAGAGCCTCCGGACTAGCGGGAGCTGGGGAGCAGTTCTTC
-,TRBV14,TRBJ1-5,-,15,CASSQGDEGNQPQHF,TGTGCCAGCAGCCAAGGGGATGAGGGCAATCAGCCCCAGCATTTT
-,TRBV10-3,TRBJ1-5,-,17,CAISESWVGAMDQPQHF,TGTGCCATCAGTGAGTCGTGGGTAGGGGCCATGGATCAGCCCCAGCATTTT
-,TRBV5-6,TRBJ2-5,-,14,CASSPTRGDGTQYF,TGTGCCAGCAGCCCAACTAGGGGGGACGGGACCCAGTACTTC
-,TRBV7-9,TRBJ2-5,-,12,CASSNEYETQYF,TGTGCCAGCAGCAATGAGTACGAGACCCAGTACTTC
-,TRBV15,TRBJ1-1,-,15,CATSSRTNRGAEAFF,TGTGCCACCAGCAGCCGGACGAACCGTGGCGCTGAAGCTTTCTTT
-,TRBV5-1,TRBJ1-1,-,16,CASSWELARANTEAFF,TGCGCCAGCAGCTGGGAGTTGGCCAGGGCGAACACTGAAGCTTTCTTT
-,TRBV10-3,TRBJ2-2,-,17,CAIRQTLRDKNTGELFF,TGTGCCATCAGACAGACCCTCCGGGACAAGAACACCGGGGAGCTGTTTTTT
TRBD2,TRBV14,TRBJ2-7,-,18,CASSQGFLAGPVTKEQYF,TGTGCCAGCAGCCAAGGTTTCCTAGCGGGACCCGTAACGAAGGAGCAGTACTTC
TRBD2,TRBV19,TRBJ2-6,-,19,CASRPLREGQISGANVLTF,TGTGCCAGTAGACCCCTAAGGGAGGGCCAGATCTCTGGGGCCAACGTCCTGACTTTC
-,TRBV6-6,TRBJ2-7,once,12,CASSSVSYEQYF,TGTGCCAGCAGTTCGGTGAGCTACGAGCAGTACTTC
TRBD1,TRBV7-3,TRBJ2-1,-,16,CASSQQGQGVFNEQFF,TGTGCCAGCAGCCAGCAAGGACAGGGGGTATTTAATGAGCAGTTCTTC
-,TRBV2,TRBJ1-2,-,15,CASSEKGREGSGYTF,TGTGCCAGCAGTGAGAAGGGTAGGGAAGGTAGTGGCTACACCTTC
-,TRBV6-5,TRBJ1-2,-,14,CASSYSRTNYGYTF,TGTGCCAGCAGTTACTCCCGTACCAACTATGGCTACACCTTC
-,TRBV7-3,TRBJ2-3,-,14,CASSYGRVADTQYF,TGTGCCAGCAGCTATGGGCGGGTTGCGGATACGCAGTATTTT
-,TRBV7-2,TRBJ1-2,once,15,CASSLVQIANYGYTF,TGTGCCAGCAGCTTAGTCCAGATCGCCAACTATGGCTACACCTTC
-,TRBV9,TRBJ2-2,-,12,CASTPFSGELFF,TGTGCCAGCACCCCTTTCTCCGGGGAGCTGTTTTTT